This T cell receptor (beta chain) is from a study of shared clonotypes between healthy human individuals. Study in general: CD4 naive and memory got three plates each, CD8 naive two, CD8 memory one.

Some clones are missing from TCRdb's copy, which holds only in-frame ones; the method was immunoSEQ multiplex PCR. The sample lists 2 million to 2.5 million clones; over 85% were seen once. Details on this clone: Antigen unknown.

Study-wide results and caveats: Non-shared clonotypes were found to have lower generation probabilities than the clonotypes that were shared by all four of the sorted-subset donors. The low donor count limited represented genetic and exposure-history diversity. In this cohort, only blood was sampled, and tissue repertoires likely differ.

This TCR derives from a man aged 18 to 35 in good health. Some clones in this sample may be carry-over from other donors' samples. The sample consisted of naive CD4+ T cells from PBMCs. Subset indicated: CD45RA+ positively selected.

The CDR3 region has the DNA TGTGCCAGCAGCGTAGCCCCAGGGTCGCTCTCTGGAAACACCATATATTTT. This sequence encodes CASSVAPGSLSGNTIYF. The chain is built from TRBV9 and TRBJ1-3, with D possibly being TRBD1 (5 bases). CDR3 size: 17 residues. V was clipped by 0 bases and J by 0 bases, with 13 bases between them. CDR1 is SGDLS and CDR2 is YYNGEE in the germline V gene.